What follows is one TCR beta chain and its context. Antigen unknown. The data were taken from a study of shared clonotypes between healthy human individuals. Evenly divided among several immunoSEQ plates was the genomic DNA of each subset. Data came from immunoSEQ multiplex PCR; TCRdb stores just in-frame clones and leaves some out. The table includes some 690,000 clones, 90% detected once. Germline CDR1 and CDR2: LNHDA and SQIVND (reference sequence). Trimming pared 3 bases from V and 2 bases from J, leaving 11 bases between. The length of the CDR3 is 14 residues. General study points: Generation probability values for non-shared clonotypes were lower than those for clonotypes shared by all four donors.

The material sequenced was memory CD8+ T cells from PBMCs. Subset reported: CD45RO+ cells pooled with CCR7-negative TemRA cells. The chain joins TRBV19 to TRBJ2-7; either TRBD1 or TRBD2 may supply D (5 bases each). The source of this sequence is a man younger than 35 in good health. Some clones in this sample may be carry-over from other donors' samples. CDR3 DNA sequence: TGTGCCAGTAGTATGGGACGGAATACCTACGAGCAGTACTTC. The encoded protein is CASSMGRNTYEQYF.